These T cell receptor beta chains were read from a single sample in a study of OX40 agonist ivuxolimab in advanced cancers. Assay used: immunoSEQ multiplex PCR; TCRdb lists only in-frame clones, some missing. The sample lists about 35,000 clones, 84% occurring once. The sequenced sample was CD4+ or CD8+ T cells sorted from blood, obtained in a trial of the OX40 agonist ivuxolimab. These receptors were taken from an adult with an advanced solid tumor such as melanoma, head and neck, liver or kidney cancer. The CDR3 runs from the conserved cysteine through the conserved F or W. The order of the fields is J gene, CDR3 length, D gene, V gene, clone size, CDR3 protein, CDR3 DNA. A D gene is named only where the DNA matches it firmly. Expanded clones are given a class, and other clones once, few, many or no size at all.

TRBJ2-5 11 - TRBV6-1 once CASSYMNRFYF TGTGCCAGCAGTTACATGAACCGTTTTTACTTC
TRBJ1-2 13 - TRBV28 - CASSTQGSLGYTF TGTGCCAGCAGTACCCAGGGGTCCCTTGGCTACACCTTC
TRBJ2-1 16 TRBD2 TRBV5-6 - CASSILYSGSSNEQFF TGTGCCAGCAGCATCCTCTACAGCGGGAGTAGCAATGAGCAGTTCTTC
TRBJ2-7 14 TRBD1 TRBV6-5 - CASSGQGASYEQYF TGTGCCAGCAGTGGACAGGGGGCGAGCTACGAGCAGTACTTC
TRBJ2-7 13 - TRBV5-4 - CASSQGSSYEQYF TGTGCCAGCAGCCAGGGGAGCTCCTACGAGCAGTACTTC
TRBJ2-3 16 - TRBV11-1 - CASSLVSGYITDTQYF TGTGCCAGCAGCTTAGTCTCGGGCTACATAACAGATACGCAGTATTTT
TRBJ1-2 16 - TRBV19 - CASSIGSGYSNYGYTF TGTGCCAGTAGTATCGGTAGTGGCTATTCTAACTATGGCTACACCTTC
TRBJ1-2 17 TRBD1 TRBV5-1 once CASSFSAGQAPGYGYTF TGCGCCAGCAGCTTCTCGGCCGGACAGGCCCCCGGCTATGGCTACACCTTC
TRBJ1-5 15 - TRBV2 - CASRRGGYSNQPQHF TGTGCCAGCAGAAGGGGCGGCTATAGCAATCAGCCCCAGCATTTT
TRBJ1-5 13 - TRBV2 - CASATYSNQPQHF TGTGCCAGCGCAACTTATAGCAATCAGCCCCAGCATTTT
TRBJ2-5 16 TRBD1 TRBV5-6 - CASSPQRAGGMETQYF TGTGCCAGCAGCCCTCAACGGGCAGGGGGCATGGAGACCCAGTACTTC
TRBJ1-2 13 - TRBV19 - CASSIGQTYGYTF TGTGCCAGTAGTATCGGGCAGACTTATGGCTACACCTTC
TRBJ2-5 16 TRBD2 TRBV27 - CASRLTSGVAGETQYF TGTGCCAGCAGGCTGACTAGCGGGGTGGCGGGCGAGACCCAGTACTTC
TRBJ1-5 14 - TRBV19 - CASSSPGLVQPQHF TGTGCCAGTAGTTCCCCAGGGTTGGTCCAGCCCCAGCATTTT
TRBJ1-1 17 - TRBV4-2 - CASSLTAGIRVHTEAFF TGTGCCAGCAGCCTAACCGCAGGGATACGGGTTCACACTGAAGCTTTCTTT
TRBJ2-3 17 - TRBV5-1 - CASSLGQGVRYTDTQYF TGCGCCAGCAGCCTAGGGCAGGGAGTTCGATACACAGATACGCAGTATTTT
TRBJ2-5 20 TRBD2 TRBV5-4 - CASSLGLAGGPSLYQETQYF TGTGCCAGCAGCCTAGGGCTAGCGGGAGGGCCCTCTTTGTATCAAGAGACCCAGTACTTC
TRBJ2-5 13 - TRBV7-8 - CASSLGAEETQYF TGTGCCAGCAGCTTAGGGGCTGAAGAGACCCAGTACTTC
TRBJ2-7 15 - TRBV5-6 - CASSFQTLEFYEQYF TGTGCCAGCAGCTTTCAGACCCTCGAGTTCTACGAGCAGTACTTC
TRBJ2-5 18 TRBD2 TRBV7-2 - CASSLGTSGRRLGKTQYF TGTGCCAGCAGCTTAGGGACTAGCGGGAGGCGTTTAGGGAAGACCCAGTACTTC
TRBJ1-2 17 - TRBV19 - CASSMGPDKTANYGYTF TGTGCCAGTAGTATGGGGCCTGATAAGACAGCTAACTATGGCTACACCTTC
TRBJ1-5 19 - TRBV23-1 - CASSQFGAGSVVSNQPQHF TGCGCCAGCAGTCAATTTGGGGCAGGGTCGGTGGTTAGCAATCAGCCCCAGCATTTT
TRBJ1-4 14 - TRBV7-2 - CASSRTKDGEKLFF TGTGCCAGCAGCCGGACGAAGGACGGTGAAAAACTGTTTTTT
TRBJ1-1 16 - TRBV5-1 - CASSFGVTATDAEAFF TGCGCCAGCAGCTTTGGCGTGACAGCAACGGACGCCGAAGCTTTCTTT
TRBJ2-7 16 TRBD2 TRBV28 once CASSLLGLAGSYEQYF TGTGCCAGCAGTTTATTAGGACTAGCGGGCTCCTACGAGCAGTACTTC
TRBJ2-6 15 - TRBV6-6 - CASSRGGAGANVLTF TGTGCCAGCAGCCGCGGAGGAGCCGGGGCCAACGTCCTGACTTTC
TRBJ1-5 13 - TRBV6-6 once CASGGGGNQPQHF TGTGCCAGCGGGGGTGGGGGTAATCAGCCCCAGCATTTT
TRBJ1-5 15 TRBD1 TRBV2 - CASSGQGNSNQPQHF TGTGCCAGCAGCGGACAGGGGAATAGCAATCAGCCCCAGCATTTT
TRBJ2-2 15 TRBD1 TRBV19 - CASQAGTANTGELFF TGTGCCAGCCAAGCCGGGACAGCGAACACCGGGGAGCTGTTTTTT
TRBJ2-3 14 - TRBV4-2 - CASSQGGAEDTQYF TGTGCCAGCAGCCAAGGGGGGGCGGAAGATACGCAGTATTTT
TRBJ1-1 16 - TRBV10-3 - CAISETIIGGNTEAFF TGTGCCATCAGTGAGACCATCATTGGGGGGAACACTGAAGCTTTCTTT
TRBJ2-7 12 - TRBV29-1 - CSVAVGYYEQYF TGCAGCGTTGCAGTGGGGTACTACGAGCAGTACTTC
TRBJ2-7 15 TRBD2 TRBV14 few CASSRIAGVTYEQYF TGTGCCAGCAGCCGAATAGCGGGAGTCACCTACGAGCAGTACTTC
TRBJ1-3 14 - TRBV6-1 - CASRDTGVGNTIYF TGTGCCAGCAGAGATACGGGCGTAGGAAACACCATATATTTT
TRBJ2-7 18 - TRBV5-6 - CASSWGPHLQGGGSEQYF TGTGCCAGCAGCTGGGGACCTCACCTCCAGGGTGGTGGAAGTGAGCAGTACTTC
TRBJ2-7 13 - TRBV28 - CASVRDHSYEQYF TGTGCCAGCGTACGGGACCATTCCTACGAGCAGTACTTC
TRBJ2-7 14 - TRBV6-5 - CASSYSARGYEQYF TGTGCCAGCAGTTACTCAGCGCGGGGCTACGAGCAGTACTTC
TRBJ2-7 16 TRBD2 TRBV4-2 - CASSQDLAGGRAEQYF TGTGCCAGCAGCCAAGACCTAGCGGGGGGGCGGGCCGAGCAGTACTTC
TRBJ2-3 16 TRBD1 TRBV5-6 - CASSLGDRRSTDTQYF TGTGCCAGCAGCTTGGGGGACAGGAGAAGCACAGATACGCAGTATTTT
TRBJ1-1 14 - TRBV27 - CASRTRTVESEAFF TGTGCCAGCAGAACTCGAACAGTCGAGTCTGAAGCTTTCTTT
TRBJ1-2 13 - TRBV2 - CASVRGDVDGYTF TGTGCCAGCGTACGGGGGGATGTAGATGGCTACACCTTC
TRBJ2-3 13 TRBD1 TRBV29-1 - CSVVGQGGDTQYF TGCAGCGTTGTGGGACAGGGCGGAGATACGCAGTATTTT
TRBJ1-6 16 TRBD1 TRBV10-3 - CAISDRDRELYSPLHF TGTGCCATCAGCGATCGGGACAGGGAATTGTATTCACCCCTCCACTTT
TRBJ2-7 13 - TRBV18 - CASSPLSGQKQYF TGTGCCAGCTCACCACTGTCAGGGCAAAAGCAGTACTTC
TRBJ2-7 16 - TRBV6-1 - CASSAQGGRGSYEQYF TGTGCCAGCAGTGCCCAAGGGGGTAGAGGATCCTACGAGCAGTACTTC
TRBJ1-1 13 - TRBV29-1 - CSVEEVGVTEAFF TGCAGCGTTGAGGAGGTAGGTGTTACTGAAGCTTTCTTT
TRBJ1-3 18 - TRBV7-2 - CASSPTGRLQNSGNTIYF TGTGCCAGCAGCCCCACGGGGAGGTTGCAAAACTCTGGAAACACCATATATTTT
TRBJ2-5 11 - TRBV10-3 - CAISARETQYF TGTGCCATCAGCGCGAGGGAGACCCAGTACTTC
TRBJ1-5 15 - TRBV7-2 few CASGPRFGSNQPQHF TGTGCCAGCGGTCCTCGGTTTGGAAGCAATCAGCCCCAGCATTTT
TRBJ1-2 11 - TRBV20-1 - CSASDRDGYTF TGCAGTGCTTCCGACAGAGATGGCTACACCTTC
TRBJ2-3 12 - TRBV30 - CAWSRSGNTQYF TGTGCCTGGAGTAGAAGCGGAAATACGCAGTATTTT
TRBJ2-5 16 TRBD1 TRBV7-8 - CASSLLGTGVPETQYF TGTGCCAGCAGCCTCCTTGGGACAGGGGTCCCGGAGACCCAGTACTTC
TRBJ2-5 14 TRBD2 TRBV29-1 - CSVESGREQETQYF TGCAGCGTTGAATCCGGGAGGGAACAGGAGACCCAGTACTTC
TRBJ1-1 14 TRBD1 TRBV2 once CASSSTGGLTEAFF TGTGCCAGCAGCTCGACAGGGGGTCTTACTGAAGCTTTCTTT
TRBJ2-2 17 TRBD2 TRBV4-1 - CASSQDGASGNTGELFF TGCGCCAGCAGCCAAGATGGGGCTAGCGGAAACACCGGGGAGCTGTTTTTT
TRBJ2-3 13 TRBD2 TRBV6-4 - CASSGGTSGTQYF TGTGCCAGCAGTGGAGGGACTAGCGGTACGCAGTATTTT
TRBJ1-1 12 TRBD1 TRBV18 once CASSSRGTEAFF TGTGCCAGCTCAAGCAGGGGGACTGAAGCTTTCTTT
TRBJ2-7 15 - TRBV11-3 - CASSLGRADSYEQYF TGTGCCAGCAGCTTAGGAAGGGCGGACTCCTACGAGCAGTACTTC
TRBJ1-1 16 - TRBV19 once CASSQLPGQGNTEAFF TGTGCCAGTAGCCAACTCCCGGGCCAGGGGAACACTGAAGCTTTCTTT
TRBJ1-5 15 - TRBV27 - CATLPPRTDNQPQHF TGTGCCACCCTCCCTCCCCGGACAGACAATCAGCCCCAGCATTTT